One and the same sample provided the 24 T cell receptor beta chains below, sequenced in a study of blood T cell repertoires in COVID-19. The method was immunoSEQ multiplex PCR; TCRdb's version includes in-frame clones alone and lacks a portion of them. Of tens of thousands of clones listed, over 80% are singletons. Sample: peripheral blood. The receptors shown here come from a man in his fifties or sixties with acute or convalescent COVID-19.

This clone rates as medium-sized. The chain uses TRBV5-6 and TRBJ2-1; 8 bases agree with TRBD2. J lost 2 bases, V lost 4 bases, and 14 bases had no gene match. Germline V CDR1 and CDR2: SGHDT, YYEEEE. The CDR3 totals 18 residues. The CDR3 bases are TGTGCCAGCAGCCAAGATGAACTAAGCGGGAGACCCTACAATGAGCAGTTCTTC. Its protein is CASSQDELSGRPYNEQFF.

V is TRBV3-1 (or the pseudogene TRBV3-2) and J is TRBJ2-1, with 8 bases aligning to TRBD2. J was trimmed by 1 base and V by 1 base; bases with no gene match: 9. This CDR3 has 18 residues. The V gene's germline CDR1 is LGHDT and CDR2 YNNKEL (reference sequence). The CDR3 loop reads CASSQVRIAGISYNEQFF. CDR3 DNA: TGTGCCAGCAGCCAAGTTAGAATAGCGGGGATTTCCTACAATGAGCAGTTCTTC.

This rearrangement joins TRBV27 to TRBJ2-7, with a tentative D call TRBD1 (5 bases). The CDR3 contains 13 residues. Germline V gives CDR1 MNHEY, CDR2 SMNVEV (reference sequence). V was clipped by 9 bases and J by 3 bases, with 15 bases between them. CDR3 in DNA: TGTGCCAGTTCCAGGGCAGGGAACTACGAGCAGTACTTC. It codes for CASSRAGNYEQYF.

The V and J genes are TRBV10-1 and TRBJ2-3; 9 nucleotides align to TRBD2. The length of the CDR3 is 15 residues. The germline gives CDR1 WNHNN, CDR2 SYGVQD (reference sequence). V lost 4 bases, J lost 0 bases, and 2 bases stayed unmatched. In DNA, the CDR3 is TGCGCCAGCAGTGGTACTAGCGGGAGCACAGATACGCAGTATTTT. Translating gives CASSGTSGSTDTQYF.

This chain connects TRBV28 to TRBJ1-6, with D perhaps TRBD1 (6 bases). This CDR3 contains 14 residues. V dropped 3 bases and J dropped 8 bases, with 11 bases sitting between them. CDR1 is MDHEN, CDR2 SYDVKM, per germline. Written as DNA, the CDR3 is TGTGCCAGCAGTTTTAGACAGGATTATTCACCCCTCCACTTT. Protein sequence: CASSFRQDYSPLHF.

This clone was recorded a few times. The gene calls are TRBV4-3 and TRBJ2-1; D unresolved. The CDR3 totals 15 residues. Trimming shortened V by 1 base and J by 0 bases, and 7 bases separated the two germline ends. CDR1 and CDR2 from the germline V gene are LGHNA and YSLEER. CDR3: CASSQVKSSYNEQFF. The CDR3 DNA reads TGCGCCAGCAGCCAAGTGAAGAGCTCCTACAATGAGCAGTTCTTC.

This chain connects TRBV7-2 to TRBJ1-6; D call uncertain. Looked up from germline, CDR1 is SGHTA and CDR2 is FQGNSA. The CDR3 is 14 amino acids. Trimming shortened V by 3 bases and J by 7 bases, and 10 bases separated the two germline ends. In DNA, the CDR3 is TGTGCCAGCAGCTTGTCAGGCGTGAATTCACCCCTCCACTTT. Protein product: CASSLSGVNSPLHF.

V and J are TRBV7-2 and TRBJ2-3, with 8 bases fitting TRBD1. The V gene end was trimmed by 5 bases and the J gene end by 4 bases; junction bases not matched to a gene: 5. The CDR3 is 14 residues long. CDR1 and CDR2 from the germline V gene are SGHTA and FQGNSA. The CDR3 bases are TGTGCCAGCAGCAAAGACAGGGGACCAGATACGCAGTATTTT. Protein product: CASSKDRGPDTQYF.

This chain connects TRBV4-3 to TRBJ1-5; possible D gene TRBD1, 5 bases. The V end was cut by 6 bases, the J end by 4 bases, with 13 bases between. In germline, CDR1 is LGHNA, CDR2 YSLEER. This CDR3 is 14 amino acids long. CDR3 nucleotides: TGCGCCAGCAGTCGAGACAGCGATAATCAGCCCCAGCATTTT. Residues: CASSRDSDNQPQHF.

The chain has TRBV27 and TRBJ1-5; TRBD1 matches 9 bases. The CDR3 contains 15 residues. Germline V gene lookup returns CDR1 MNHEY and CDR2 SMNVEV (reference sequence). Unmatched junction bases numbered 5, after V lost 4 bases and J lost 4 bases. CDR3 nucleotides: TGTGCCAGCAGTTCGCCGGGACAGGGAAATCAGCCCCAGCATTTT. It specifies CASSSPGQGNQPQHF.

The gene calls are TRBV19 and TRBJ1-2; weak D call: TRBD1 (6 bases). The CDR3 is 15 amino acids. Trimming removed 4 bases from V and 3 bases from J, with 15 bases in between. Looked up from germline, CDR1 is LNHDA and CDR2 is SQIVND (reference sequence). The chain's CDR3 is CASSKSRGPYYGYTF. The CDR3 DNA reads TGTGCCAGTAGTAAGTCCAGGGGCCCATACTATGGCTACACCTTC.

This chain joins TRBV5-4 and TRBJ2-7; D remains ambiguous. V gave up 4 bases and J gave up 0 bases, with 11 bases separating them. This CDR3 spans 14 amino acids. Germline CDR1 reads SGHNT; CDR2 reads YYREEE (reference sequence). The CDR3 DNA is TGTGCCAGCAGCCCGGCAGCGACCTCCTACGAGCAGTACTTC. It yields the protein CASSPAATSYEQYF.

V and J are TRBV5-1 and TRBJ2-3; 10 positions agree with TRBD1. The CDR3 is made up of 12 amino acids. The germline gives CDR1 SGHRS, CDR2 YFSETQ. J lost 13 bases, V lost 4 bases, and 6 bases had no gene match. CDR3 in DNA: TGCGCCAGCAGCCCTCCGGGACAGGGGAAGTATTTT. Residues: CASSPPGQGKYF.

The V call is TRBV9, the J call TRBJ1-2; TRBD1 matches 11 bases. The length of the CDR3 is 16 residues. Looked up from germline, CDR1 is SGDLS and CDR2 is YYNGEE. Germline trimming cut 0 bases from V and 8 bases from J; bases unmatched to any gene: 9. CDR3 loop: CASSVVPGTGGRGYTF. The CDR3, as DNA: TGTGCCAGCAGCGTAGTCCCCGGGACAGGGGGTAGAGGCTACACCTTC.

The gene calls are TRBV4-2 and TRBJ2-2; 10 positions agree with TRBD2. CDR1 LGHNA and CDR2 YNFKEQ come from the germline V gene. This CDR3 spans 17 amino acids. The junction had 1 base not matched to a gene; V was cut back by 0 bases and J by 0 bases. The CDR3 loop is CASSQEGLAANTGELFF. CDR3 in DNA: TGTGCCAGCAGCCAAGAAGGACTAGCGGCGAACACCGGGGAGCTGTTTTTT.

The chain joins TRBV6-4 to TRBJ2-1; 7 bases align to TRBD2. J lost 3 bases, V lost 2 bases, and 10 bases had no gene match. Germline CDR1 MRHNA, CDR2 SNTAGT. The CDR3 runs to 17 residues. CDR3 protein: CASSDRGGDGHYNEQFF. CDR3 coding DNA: TGTGCCAGCAGTGACCGGGGAGGGGATGGTCACTACAATGAGCAGTTCTTC.

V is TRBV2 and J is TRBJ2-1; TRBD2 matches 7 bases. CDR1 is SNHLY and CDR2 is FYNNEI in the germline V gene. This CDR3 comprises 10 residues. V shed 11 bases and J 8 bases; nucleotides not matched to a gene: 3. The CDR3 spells CAWGRDEQFF. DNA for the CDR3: TGTGCCTGGGGGAGGGATGAGCAGTTCTTC.

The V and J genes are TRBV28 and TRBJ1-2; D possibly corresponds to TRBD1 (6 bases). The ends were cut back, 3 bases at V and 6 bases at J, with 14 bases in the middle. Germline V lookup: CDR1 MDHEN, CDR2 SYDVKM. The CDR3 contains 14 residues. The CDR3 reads CASSFDSGADGYTF. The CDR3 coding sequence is TGTGCCAGCAGTTTTGACTCAGGGGCGGATGGCTACACCTTC.

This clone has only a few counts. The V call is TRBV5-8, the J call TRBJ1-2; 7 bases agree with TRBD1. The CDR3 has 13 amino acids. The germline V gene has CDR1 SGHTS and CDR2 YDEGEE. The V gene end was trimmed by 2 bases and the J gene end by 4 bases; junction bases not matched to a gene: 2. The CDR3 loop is CASSLQGSYGYTF. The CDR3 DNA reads TGTGCCAGCAGCTTACAGGGGTCCTATGGCTACACCTTC.

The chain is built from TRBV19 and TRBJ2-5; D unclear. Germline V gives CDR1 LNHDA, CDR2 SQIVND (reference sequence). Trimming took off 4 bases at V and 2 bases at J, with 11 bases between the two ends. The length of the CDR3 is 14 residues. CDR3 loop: CASSKGDWQETQYF. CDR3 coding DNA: TGTGCCAGTAGTAAAGGAGATTGGCAAGAGACCCAGTACTTC.

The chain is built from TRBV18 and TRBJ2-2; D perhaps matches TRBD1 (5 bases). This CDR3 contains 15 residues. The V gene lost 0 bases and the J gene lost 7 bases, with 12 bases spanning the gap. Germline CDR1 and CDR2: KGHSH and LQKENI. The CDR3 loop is CASSPPAGFGGELFF. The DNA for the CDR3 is TGTGCCAGCTCACCACCGGCAGGGTTTGGCGGGGAGCTGTTTTTT.

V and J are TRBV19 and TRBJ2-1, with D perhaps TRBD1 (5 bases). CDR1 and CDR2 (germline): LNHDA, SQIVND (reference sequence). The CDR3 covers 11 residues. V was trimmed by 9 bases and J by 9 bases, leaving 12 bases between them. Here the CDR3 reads CASATGFEQFF. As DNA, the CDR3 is TGTGCCAGCGCTACAGGCTTTGAGCAGTTCTTC.

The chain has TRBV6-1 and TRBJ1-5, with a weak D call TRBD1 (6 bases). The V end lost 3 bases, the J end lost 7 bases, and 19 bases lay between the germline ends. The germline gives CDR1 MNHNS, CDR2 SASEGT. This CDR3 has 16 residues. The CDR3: CASSEIRGSPGQPQHF. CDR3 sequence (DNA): TGTGCCAGCAGTGAGATCAGGGGCTCCCCTGGGCAGCCCCAGCATTTT.

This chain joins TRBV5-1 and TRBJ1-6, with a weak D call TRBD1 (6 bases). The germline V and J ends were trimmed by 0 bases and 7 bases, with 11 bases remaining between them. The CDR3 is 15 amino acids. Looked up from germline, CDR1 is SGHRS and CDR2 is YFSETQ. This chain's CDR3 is CASSLDGQSNSPLHF. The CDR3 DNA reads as TGCGCCAGCAGCTTGGACGGACAGTCGAATTCACCCCTCCACTTT.